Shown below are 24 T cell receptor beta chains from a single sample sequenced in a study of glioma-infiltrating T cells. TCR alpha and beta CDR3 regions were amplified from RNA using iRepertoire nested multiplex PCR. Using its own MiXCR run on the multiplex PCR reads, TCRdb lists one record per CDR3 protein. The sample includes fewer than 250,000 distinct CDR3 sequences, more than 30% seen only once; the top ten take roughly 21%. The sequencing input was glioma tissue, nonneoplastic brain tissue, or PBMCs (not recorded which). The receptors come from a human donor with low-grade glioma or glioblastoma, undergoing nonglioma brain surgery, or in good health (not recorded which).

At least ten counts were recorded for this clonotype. CDR3 residues: CASRLDSYEQYF. CDR3 DNA sequence: TGTGCCAGCAGACTGGACAGCTACGAGCAGTACTTC. This chain uses TRBV28 with TRBJ2-7, with D tentatively TRBD1 (6 bases). Germline V gives CDR1 MDHEN, CDR2 SYDVKM. CDR3 length: 12 amino acids. The ends were cut back, 6 bases at V and 3 bases at J, with 9 bases in the middle.

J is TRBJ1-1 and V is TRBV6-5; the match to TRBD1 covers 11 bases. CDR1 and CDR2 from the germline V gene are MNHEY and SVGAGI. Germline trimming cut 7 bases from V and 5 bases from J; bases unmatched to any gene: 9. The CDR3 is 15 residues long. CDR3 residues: CASIMDRGLITEAFF. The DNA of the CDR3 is TGTGCCAGCATTATGGACAGGGGGCTGATAACTGAAGCTTTCTTT.

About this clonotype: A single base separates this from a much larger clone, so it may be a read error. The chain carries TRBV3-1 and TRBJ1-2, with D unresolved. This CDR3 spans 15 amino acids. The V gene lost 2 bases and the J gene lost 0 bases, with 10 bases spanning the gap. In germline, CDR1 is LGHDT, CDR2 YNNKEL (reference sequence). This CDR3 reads CASSQSTATNYGYTF. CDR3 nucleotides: TGTGCCAGCAGCCAATCGACCGCTACTAACTATGGCTACACCTTC.

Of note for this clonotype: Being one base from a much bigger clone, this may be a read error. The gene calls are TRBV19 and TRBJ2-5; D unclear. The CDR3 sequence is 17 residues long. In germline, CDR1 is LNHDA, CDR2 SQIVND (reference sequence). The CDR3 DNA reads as TGTGCCATTAGTAGCTCCCCGGTGGACGAGAACCAAGAGACCCAGTACTTC. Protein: CAISSSPVDENQETQYF.

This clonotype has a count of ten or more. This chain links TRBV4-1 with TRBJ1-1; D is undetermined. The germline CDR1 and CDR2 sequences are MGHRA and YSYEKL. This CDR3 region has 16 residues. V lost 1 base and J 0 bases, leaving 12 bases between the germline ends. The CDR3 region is CASSQGWTGMNTEAFF. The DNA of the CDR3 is TGCGCCAGCAGCCAAGGTTGGACGGGGATGAACACTGAAGCTTTCTTT.

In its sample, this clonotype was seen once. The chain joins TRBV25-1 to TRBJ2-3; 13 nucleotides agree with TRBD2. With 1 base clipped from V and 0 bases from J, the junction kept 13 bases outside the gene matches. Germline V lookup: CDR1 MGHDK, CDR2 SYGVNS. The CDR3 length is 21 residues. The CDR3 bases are TGTGCCAGCAGTGAATTGACTAGCGGGAGGTCCCCCTACGCTAGCACAGATACGCAGTATTTT. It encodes CASSELTSGRSPYASTDTQYF.

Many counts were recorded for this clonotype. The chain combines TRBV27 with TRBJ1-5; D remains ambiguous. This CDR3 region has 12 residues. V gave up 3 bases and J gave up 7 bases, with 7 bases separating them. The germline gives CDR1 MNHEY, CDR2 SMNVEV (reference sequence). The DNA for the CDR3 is TGTGCCAGCAGTTTCCTCAACCAGCCCCAGCATTTT. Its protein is CASSFLNQPQHF.

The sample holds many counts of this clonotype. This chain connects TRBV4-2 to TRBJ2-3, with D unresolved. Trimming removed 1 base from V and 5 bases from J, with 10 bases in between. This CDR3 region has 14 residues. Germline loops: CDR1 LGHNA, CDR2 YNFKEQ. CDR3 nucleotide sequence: TGTGCCAGCAGCCAAGTTTCGACGGAAGATACGCAGTATTTT. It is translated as CASSQVSTEDTQYF.

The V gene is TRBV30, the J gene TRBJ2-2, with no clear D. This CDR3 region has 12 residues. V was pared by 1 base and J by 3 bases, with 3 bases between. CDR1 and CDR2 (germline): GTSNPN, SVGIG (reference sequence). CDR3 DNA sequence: TGTGCCTGGAGTGGGTACACCGGGGAGCTGTTTTTT. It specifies CAWSGYTGELFF.

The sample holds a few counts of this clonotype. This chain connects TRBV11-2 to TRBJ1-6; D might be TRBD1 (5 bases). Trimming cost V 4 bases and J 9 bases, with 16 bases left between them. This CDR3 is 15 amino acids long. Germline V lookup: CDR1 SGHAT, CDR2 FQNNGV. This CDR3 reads CASSSLKGLSSPLHF. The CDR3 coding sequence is TGTGCCAGCAGCTCCCTTAAGGGGTTGAGTTCACCCCTCCACTTT. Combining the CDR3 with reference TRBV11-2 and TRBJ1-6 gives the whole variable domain EAGVAQSPRYKIIEKRQSVAFWCNPISGHATLYWYQQILGQGPKLLIQFQNNGVVDDSQLPKDRFSAERLKGVDSTLKIQPAKLEDSAVYLCASSSLKGLSSPLHFGNGTRLTVT.

As DNA, the CDR3 is TGTGCCACCAGTGATCCGGGACTAGCGGGAGGGCTTGAGCAGTTCTTC. Protein product: CATSDPGLAGGLEQFF. This chain joins TRBV24-1 and TRBJ2-1, with 16 bases lining up with TRBD2. Trimming cost V 3 bases and J 9 bases; bases outside gene matches: 4. Germline lookup yields CDR1 KGHDR and CDR2 SFDVKD. The length of the CDR3 is 16 residues.

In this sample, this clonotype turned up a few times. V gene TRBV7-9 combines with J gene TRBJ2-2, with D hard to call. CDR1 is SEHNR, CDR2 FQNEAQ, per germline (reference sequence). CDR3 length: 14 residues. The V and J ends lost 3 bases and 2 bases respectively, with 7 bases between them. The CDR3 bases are TGTGCCAGCAGCTTGGGCGTCAACACCGGGGAGCTGTTTTTT. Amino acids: CASSLGVNTGELFF.

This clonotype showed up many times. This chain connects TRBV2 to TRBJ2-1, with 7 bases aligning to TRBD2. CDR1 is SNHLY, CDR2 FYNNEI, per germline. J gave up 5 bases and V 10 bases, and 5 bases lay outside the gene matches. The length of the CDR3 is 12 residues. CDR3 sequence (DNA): TGTGCCACCGGTCTAGCGGACAATGAGCAGTTCTTC. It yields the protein CATGLADNEQFF.

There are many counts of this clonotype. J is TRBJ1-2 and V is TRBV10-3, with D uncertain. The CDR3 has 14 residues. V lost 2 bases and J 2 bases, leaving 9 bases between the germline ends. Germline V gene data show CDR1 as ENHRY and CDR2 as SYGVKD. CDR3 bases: TGTGCCATCAGTGAGGAAGAAACCAACTATGGCTACACCTTC. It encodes CAISEEETNYGYTF.

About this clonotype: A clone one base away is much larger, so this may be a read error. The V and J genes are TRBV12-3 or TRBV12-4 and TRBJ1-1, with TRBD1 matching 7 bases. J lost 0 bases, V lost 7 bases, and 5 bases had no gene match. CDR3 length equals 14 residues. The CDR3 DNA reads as TGTGCCAGCACTTACAGGGGAATGAACACTGAAGCTTTCTTT. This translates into CASTYRGMNTEAFF.

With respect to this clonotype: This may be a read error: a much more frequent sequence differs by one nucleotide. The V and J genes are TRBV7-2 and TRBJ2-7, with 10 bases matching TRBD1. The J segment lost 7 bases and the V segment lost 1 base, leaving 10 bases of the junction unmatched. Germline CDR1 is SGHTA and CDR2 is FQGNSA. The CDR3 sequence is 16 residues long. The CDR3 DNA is TGTGCCAGCAGCTTAGTATTCAGGACAGGGGGAGATGAGCAGTACTTC. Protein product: CASSLVFRTGGDEQYF.

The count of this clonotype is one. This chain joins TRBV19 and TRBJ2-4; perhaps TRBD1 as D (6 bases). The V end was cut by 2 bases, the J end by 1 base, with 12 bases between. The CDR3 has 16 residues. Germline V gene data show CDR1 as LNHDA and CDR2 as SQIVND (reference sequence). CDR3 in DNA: TGTGCCAGTAGTATACCAGGGGAGAGGGCCAAAAACATTCAGTACTTC. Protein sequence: CASSIPGERAKNIQYF.

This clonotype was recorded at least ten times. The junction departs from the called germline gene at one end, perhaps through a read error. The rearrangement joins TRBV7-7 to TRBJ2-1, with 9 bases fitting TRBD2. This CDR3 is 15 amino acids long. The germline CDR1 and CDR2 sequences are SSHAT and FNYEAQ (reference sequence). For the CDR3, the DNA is TGTGCTAGCAGCAGAAATCCGGGACTAGCTGACGAGCAGTTCTTC. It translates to CASSRNPGLADEQFF.

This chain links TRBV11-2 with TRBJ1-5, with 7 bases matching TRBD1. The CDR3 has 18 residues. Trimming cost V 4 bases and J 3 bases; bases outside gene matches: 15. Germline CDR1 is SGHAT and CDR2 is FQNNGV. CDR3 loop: CASSSRRSWTGDNQPQHF. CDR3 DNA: TGTGCCAGCAGCTCCCGACGTTCCTGGACAGGCGACAATCAGCCCCAGCATTTT.

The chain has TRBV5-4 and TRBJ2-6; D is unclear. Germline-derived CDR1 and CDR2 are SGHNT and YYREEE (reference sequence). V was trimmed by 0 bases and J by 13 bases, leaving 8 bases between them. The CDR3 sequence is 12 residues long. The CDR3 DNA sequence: TGTGCCAGCAGCTTGGGTCCTCGGGTCCTGACTTTC. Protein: CASSLGPRVLTF.

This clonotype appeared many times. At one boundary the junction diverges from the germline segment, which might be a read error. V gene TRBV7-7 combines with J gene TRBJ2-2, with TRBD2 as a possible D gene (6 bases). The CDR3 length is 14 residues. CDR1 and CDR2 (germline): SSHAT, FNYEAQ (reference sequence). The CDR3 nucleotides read TGTGCTAGCAGCTTAGCAGGGAGGTCCGGGGAGCTGTTTTTT. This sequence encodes CASSLAGRSGELFF.

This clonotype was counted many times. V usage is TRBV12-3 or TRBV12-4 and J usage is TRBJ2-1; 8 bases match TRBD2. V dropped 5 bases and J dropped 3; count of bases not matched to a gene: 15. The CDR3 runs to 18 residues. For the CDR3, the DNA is TGTGCCAGCAGTCCCCAACGTTTAGCACTAGCGGACTACAATGAGCAGTTCTTC. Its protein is CASSPQRLALADYNEQFF.

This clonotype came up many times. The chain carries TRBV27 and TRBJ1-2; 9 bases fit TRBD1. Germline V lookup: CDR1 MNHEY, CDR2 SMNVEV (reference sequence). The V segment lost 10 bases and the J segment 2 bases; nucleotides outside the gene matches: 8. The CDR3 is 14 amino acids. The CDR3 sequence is CATRETGGNYGYTF. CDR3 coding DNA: TGTGCCACAAGGGAGACAGGGGGAAACTATGGCTACACCTTC.

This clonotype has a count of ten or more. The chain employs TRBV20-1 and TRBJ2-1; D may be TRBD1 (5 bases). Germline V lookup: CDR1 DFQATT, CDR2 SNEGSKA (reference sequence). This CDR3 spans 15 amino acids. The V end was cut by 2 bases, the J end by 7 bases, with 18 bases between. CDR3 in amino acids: CSARNRQFTFNEQFF. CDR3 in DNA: TGCAGTGCTAGAAACAGGCAGTTTACATTTAATGAGCAGTTCTTC.